Each of the 15 T cell receptor beta chains below was sequenced from the same sample in a study of T cell repertoires in cytomegalovirus infection. Each CDR3 protein is one row after TCRdb ran MiXCR on the reads. The repertoire includes under 200,000 distinct CDR3 sequences, 8.5% to 10% of them detected once, and approximately 4.6% sits in the top ten. The sample comprised PBMCs. The source is a human donor in good health (CMV status not recorded). Some clones in this sample may be carry-over from other donors' samples.

This clonotype occurred many times. This chain uses TRBV7-2 with TRBJ2-1, with 7 bases that match TRBD2. There are 14 residues in the CDR3. V was clipped by 1 base and J by 10 bases; unmatched bases: 7. CDR1 and CDR2 (germline): SGHTA, FQGNSA. CDR3 in amino acids: CASSLGGDYGEQFF. The CDR3 DNA sequence: TGTGCCAGCAGCTTAGGAGGGGACTATGGAGAGCAGTTCTTC.

This sequence joins TRBV19 and TRBJ2-3; no clear D gene. Per germline, CDR1 LNHDA and CDR2 SQIVND (reference sequence). V was pared by 6 bases and J by 5 bases, with 9 bases between. The CDR3 totals 12 residues. Here the CDR3 reads CASRLSGDTQYF. In DNA, the CDR3 is TGTGCCAGTAGATTGAGTGGAGATACGCAGTATTTT.

V and J are TRBV5-4 and TRBJ1-6; 8 bases map to TRBD1. V lost 4 bases, J lost 14 bases, and 5 bases stayed unmatched. The CDR3 consists of 12 residues. Germline values: CDR1 SGHNT, CDR2 YYREEE (reference sequence). CDR3 in DNA: TGTGCCAGCAGCCCGGACAGGGACACCCTCCACTTT. Its translation: CASSPDRDTLHF.

Many counts were recorded for this clonotype. CDR3: CASSITGTVYEQYF. Written as DNA, the CDR3 is TGCGCCAGCAGTATTACAGGGACAGTCTACGAGCAGTACTTC. The chain recombines TRBV5-1 with TRBJ2-7, with 7 bases identical to TRBD1. V was pared by 5 bases and J by 3 bases, with 8 bases of the junction left unmatched. CDR3 length: 14 amino acids. CDR1 is SGHRS and CDR2 is YFSETQ in the germline V gene.

The J gene is TRBJ2-3, the V gene TRBV11-2, with 9 bases matching TRBD2. CDR1 is SGHAT, CDR2 FQNNGV, per germline. The CDR3 covers 16 residues. J was trimmed by 7 bases and V by 1 base; bases with no gene match: 9. The CDR3 nucleotides are TGTGCCAGCAGCTTAGTCTCGGGACTAGCAACAAATACGCAGTATTTT. Translating gives CASSLVSGLATNTQYF. The full variable domain, rest sourced from reference TRBV11-2 and TRBJ2-3, is EAGVAQSPRYKIIEKRQSVAFWCNPISGHATLYWYQQILGQGPKLLIQFQNNGVVDDSQLPKDRFSAERLKGVDSTLKIQPAKLEDSAVYLCASSLVSGLATNTQYFGPGTRLTVL.

This clonotype was counted between two and nine times. The chain recombines TRBV20-1 with TRBJ2-3; no definite D call. Germline V lookup: CDR1 DFQATT, CDR2 SNEGSKA (reference sequence). CDR3 length: 15 amino acids. Between the trimmed V and J ends, which lost 5 bases and 4 bases, there was a span of 19 bases. The CDR3 reads CSAPDLGRISDTQYF. The DNA for the CDR3 is TGCAGTGCTCCAGATCTCGGTAGGATCTCAGATACGCAGTATTTT.

This clonotype turned up a few times. The rearrangement joins TRBV20-1 to TRBJ2-5, with 7 bases fitting TRBD1. The CDR3 sequence is 16 residues long. The germline CDR1 and CDR2 sequences are DFQATT and SNEGSKA (reference sequence). Trimming at V came to 6 bases and at J to 2 bases, leaving 15 bases not matched to a gene. The CDR3 coding sequence is TGCAGTGCGCCCAATCGACAGGGCTGGGGACAAGAGACCCAGTACTTC. Encoded protein: CSAPNRQGWGQETQYF.

This clonotype was seen at least ten times. The V and J genes are TRBV7-8 and TRBJ1-2; D remains unclear. With 0 bases removed from V and 6 bases from J, the gap between germline ends came to 14 bases. Germline CDR1 reads SGHVS; CDR2 reads FQNEAQ. The CDR3 runs 15 residues. The CDR3 coding sequence is TGTGCCAGCAGCTTAGCGCTCGGTTCATGGGATGGCTACACCTTC. Translated, it gives CASSLALGSWDGYTF.

This clonotype has a count of ten or more. The V gene is TRBV7-2, the J gene TRBJ2-7; tentatively, D is TRBD2 (5 bases). The germline V gene has CDR1 SGHTA and CDR2 FQGNSA. CDR3 length: 14 amino acids. V shed 1 base and J shed 5 bases, with 12 bases lying between them. CDR3 sequence: CASSLGGRVHEQYF. The CDR3 DNA sequence: TGTGCCAGCAGCTTAGGTGGGAGAGTCCACGAGCAGTACTTC.

This chain uses TRBV29-1 with TRBJ2-7; D gene uncertain. The germline V gene encodes CDR1 SQVTM and CDR2 ANQGSEA. The CDR3 length is 11 residues. V gave up 6 bases and J gave up 7 bases, with 13 bases separating them. The CDR3 loop is CSVCWVSEQYF. The CDR3 nucleotides read TGCAGCGTCTGCTGGGTTAGTGAGCAGTACTTC.

This clonotype was detected ten times or more. The V and J genes are TRBV7-8 and TRBJ2-1, with D perhaps matching TRBD1 (6 bases). Per germline, CDR1 SGHVS and CDR2 FQNEAQ. This CDR3 is built from 14 residues. Trimming cost V 2 bases and J 5 bases, with 10 bases left between them. CDR3 residues: CASSLFAGDNEQFF. DNA for the CDR3: TGTGCCAGCAGCTTATTTGCAGGGGACAATGAGCAGTTCTTC.

This clonotype has only a few counts. The rearrangement uses TRBV18 and TRBJ1-2; D is unclear. Germline CDR1 and CDR2: KGHSH and LQKENI. The CDR3 totals 12 residues. V lost 5 bases to trimming and J lost 6 bases, with 10 bases between them. The CDR3 DNA sequence: TGTGCCAGCTCAGCCGAGAGAGATGGCTACACCTTC. This translates into CASSAERDGYTF.

The chain is built from TRBV14 and TRBJ1-1, with D perhaps matching TRBD1 (5 bases). Germline V gene data show CDR1 as SGHDN and CDR2 as FVKESK. The CDR3 totals 13 residues. The V end was cut by 2 bases, the J end by 6 bases, with 10 bases between. The CDR3 DNA sequence: TGTGCCAGCAGCCAAAGTGGGGCGTCTGAAGCTTTCTTT. Translating it yields CASSQSGASEAFF.

This clonotype has ten or more counts. This sequence joins TRBV27 and TRBJ1-2; TRBD1 aligns across 10 bases. Germline CDR1 reads MNHEY; CDR2 reads SMNVEV (reference sequence). The CDR3 is 16 amino acids. The V segment lost 6 bases and the J segment 8 bases; nucleotides outside the gene matches: 15. CDR3 residues: CASRPEPGQGINGYTF. The CDR3, as DNA: TGTGCCAGCAGACCCGAACCGGGACAGGGGATAAACGGCTACACCTTC.

The rearrangement links TRBV29-1 to TRBJ2-2, with TRBD2 matching 7 bases. Germline-derived CDR1 and CDR2 are SQVTM and ANQGSEA. The length of the CDR3 is 14 residues. V was clipped by 6 bases and J by 1 base; unmatched bases: 5. In DNA, the CDR3 is TGCAGCGTGCAAGCTAGCGGGAACACCGGGGAGCTGTTTTTT. It specifies CSVQASGNTGELFF.